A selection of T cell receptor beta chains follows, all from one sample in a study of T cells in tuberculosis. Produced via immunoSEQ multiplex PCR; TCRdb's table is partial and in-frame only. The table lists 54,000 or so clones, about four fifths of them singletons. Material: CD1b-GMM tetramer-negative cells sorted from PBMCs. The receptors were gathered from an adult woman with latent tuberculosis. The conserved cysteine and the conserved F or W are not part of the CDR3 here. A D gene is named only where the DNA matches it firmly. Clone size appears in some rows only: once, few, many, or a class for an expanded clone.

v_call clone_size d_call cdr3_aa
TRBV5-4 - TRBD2 ASSPGTSKYEQY
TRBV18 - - ASSPPAITYNEQF
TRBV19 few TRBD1 ASSRDRGTGELF
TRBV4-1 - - ASSLLPYYEQY
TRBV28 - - ASSSLGTGNEQF
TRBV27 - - ASSLTWGPGNTIY
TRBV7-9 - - ASSLGDSGAGGYT
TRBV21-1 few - ASSPEPGQVPDEQY
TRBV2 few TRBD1 ASRRGQGSDNEQF
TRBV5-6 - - ASSLIWAH
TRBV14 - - ASSPLQGPHEQY
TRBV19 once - ASSRAGVPYEQY
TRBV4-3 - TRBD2 ASSQALSGGAYNEQF
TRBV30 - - AWSGGGEATEAF
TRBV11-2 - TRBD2 ASSRPRLAATYNEQF
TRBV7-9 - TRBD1 ASRRTGGETQY
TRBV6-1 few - ASSVTRISGNTIY
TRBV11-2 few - ASSPLRVGEQY
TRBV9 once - ASSVGPSTGEQF
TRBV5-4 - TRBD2 ASSLGLAGAVNEQF
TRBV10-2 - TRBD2 ASSEGGGYEQY
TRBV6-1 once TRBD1 ASSRGQVPYEQY
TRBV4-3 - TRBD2 ASSQVTSGVNEQY
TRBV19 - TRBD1 ASGQGGGNEQF
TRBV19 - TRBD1 ASSSQGQNYNSPLH
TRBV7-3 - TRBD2 ASSLPGLLYNEQF
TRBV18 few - ASSPAGRNTEAF
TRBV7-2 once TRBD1 ASSLYTWDRSQETQY
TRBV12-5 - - ASGLPPTNGGYT
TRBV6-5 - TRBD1 ASSLAQGGVYGYT
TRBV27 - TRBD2 ASSLLAGSSTDTQY
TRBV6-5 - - ASSYDPGTTEAF